The 4 T cell receptor beta chains reported below all come from one sample, sequenced in a study of T cell responses to AZD1222 COVID-19 vaccine. Clones were read by immunoSEQ multiplex PCR, and TCRdb kept only the in-frame ones, dropping some. The sample contains about 180,000 clones, 88% of which appear only once. The sequences come from peripheral blood, collected 28 days after the second AZD1222 dose. All receptors derive from an adult who received the AZD1222 COVID-19 vaccine.

The chain employs TRBV14 and TRBJ2-7, with D maybe TRBD2 (6 bases). V was clipped by 4 bases and J by 1 base, with 11 bases between them. Germline values: CDR1 SGHDN, CDR2 FVKESK. The CDR3 sequence is 14 residues long. CDR3 protein: CASSLWRGSYEQYF. The CDR3 DNA sequence: TGTGCCAGCAGCCTCTGGAGGGGTTCCTACGAGCAGTACTTC.

This clone came up once. The gene calls are TRBV19 and TRBJ2-3; 10 nucleotides align to TRBD2. J lost 4 bases, V lost 5 bases, and 9 bases had no gene match. Germline CDR1 LNHDA, CDR2 SQIVND (reference sequence). This CDR3 is 16 amino acids long. CDR3: CASSLSGGAVADTQYF. Here the CDR3 DNA reads TGTGCCAGTAGTCTAAGCGGGGGGGCCGTGGCAGATACGCAGTATTTT.

The chain uses TRBV19 and TRBJ2-2, with a weak D call TRBD2 (7 bases). V was shortened by 7 bases and J by 6 bases, with 15 bases between the two germline ends. CDR3 size: 14 residues. CDR1 is LNHDA, CDR2 SQIVND, per germline (reference sequence). CDR3 sequence: CASKGGGAPGELFF. The CDR3 nucleotides are TGTGCCAGTAAGGGAGGGGGGGCCCCCGGGGAGCTGTTTTTT.

Written as DNA, the CDR3 is TGCGCCAGCAGGGGGACAGGGGACGAGCAGTACTTC. It is translated as CASRGTGDEQYF. The chain employs TRBV5-1 and TRBJ2-7; 10 bases align to TRBD1. The CDR3 sequence is 12 residues long. Germline V gene sequence: CDR1 SGHRS, CDR2 YFSETQ. J lost 5 bases, V lost 5 bases, and 1 base had no gene match.